This record concerns one TCR beta chain sequence. The antigen remains undetermined. The data stem from a study of cytomegalovirus exposure and HLA in healthy donors. CDR1 GTSNPN and CDR2 SVGIG come from the germline V gene (reference sequence). Trimming took 4 bases from V and 9 from J, leaving 19 bases between them. This CDR3 spans 15 amino acids. Study conclusions and caveats: TCR beta V- and J-gene trimming was later associated with a missense DCLRE1C variant. The study labeled more than 150 TCR beta chains cytomegalovirus-associated.

The PCR contained 60 Vbeta and 13 Jbeta primers. Data came from immunoSEQ multiplex PCR; TCRdb stores just in-frame clones and leaves some out. This sample has fewer than 150,000 clones; more than 60% occur once, and the top ten carry 2.5% to 3.5%. The chain employs TRBV30 and TRBJ1-6; tentative D call: TRBD1 (6 bases). The sequence came from a male donor in good health and CMV-seronegative. The sequenced material came from PBMCs. The CDR3 sequence: CAWKHRQAGGSPLHF. The CDR3 DNA reads as TGTGCCTGGAAACACAGACAGGCTGGAGGTTCACCCCTCCACTTT.